Listed here are 26 T cell receptor beta chains from one sample, sequenced in a study of T cells in tuberculosis. Assay used: immunoSEQ multiplex PCR; TCRdb lists only in-frame clones, some missing. The sample carries 9,500 to 13,000 clones, roughly 93% recorded once. Sequencing was performed on PBMCs. These TCRs come from an adult with tuberculosis.

In this sample, this clone turned up once. This chain uses TRBV4-1 with TRBJ2-3, with 7 bases aligning to TRBD1. The V segment lost 3 bases and the J segment 4 bases; nucleotides outside the gene matches: 4. This CDR3 contains 14 residues. Germline CDR1 MGHRA, CDR2 YSYEKL. The CDR3 loop is CASSQMTGPDTQYF. CDR3 DNA: TGCGCCAGCAGCCAGATGACAGGGCCAGATACGCAGTATTTT.

The rearrangement uses TRBV5-6 and TRBJ2-3, with no clear D. Germline CDR1 reads SGHDT; CDR2 reads YYEEEE. This CDR3 has 17 amino acids. Trimming removed 4 bases at V and 1 base at J, with 19 bases between. CDR3 bases: TGTGCCAGCAGCCGACTTGGGTGGCCCTCGGGCACAGATACGCAGTATTTT. This translates into CASSRLGWPSGTDTQYF.

The gene calls are TRBV29-1 and TRBJ2-2; D is unresolved. Germline assignment: CDR1 SQVTM and CDR2 ANQGSEA. Deletions cut 6 bases from V and 2 bases from J, with 13 bases between. CDR3 length equals 14 residues. In DNA, the CDR3 is TGCAGCGTGTTACCGTCGGGTAACACCGGGGAGCTGTTTTTT. This translates into CSVLPSGNTGELFF.

The chain carries TRBV2 and TRBJ1-3; no reliable D call. The germline V gene encodes CDR1 SNHLY and CDR2 FYNNEI. This CDR3 region has 12 residues. Trimming stripped 7 bases from V and 7 bases from J, with 11 bases between. The CDR3 loop is CASIAGRNTIYF. The CDR3 DNA sequence: TGTGCCAGCATCGCGGGTAGGAACACCATATATTTT.

The chain carries TRBV25-1 and TRBJ2-2; TRBD1 matches 8 bases. CDR3 size: 15 residues. CDR1 and CDR2 from the germline V gene are MGHDK and SYGVNS. V lost 3 bases to trimming and J lost 3 bases; unmatched junction nucleotides: 3. The DNA for the CDR3 is TGTGCCAGCAGTGATTCAGGGGGCGACACCGGGGAGCTGTTTTTT. Amino acid sequence: CASSDSGGDTGELFF.

V is TRBV4-1 and J is TRBJ2-5; D is unclear. The CDR3 sequence is 15 residues long. CDR1 is MGHRA, CDR2 YSYEKL, per germline. Trimming removed 0 bases from V and 9 bases from J, with 17 bases in between. The CDR3 region is CASSQESGVEVAQYF. The DNA for the CDR3 is TGCGCCAGCAGCCAAGAAAGTGGTGTAGAGGTGGCCCAGTACTTC.

The chain joins TRBV6-5 to TRBJ2-2, with D possibly TRBD1 on 6 matching bases. The CDR3 loop spans 15 amino acids. The ends were cut back, 2 bases at V and 4 bases at J, with 11 bases in the middle. The V gene's germline CDR1 is MNHEY and CDR2 SVGAGI. CDR3 DNA: TGTGCCAGCAGTTACGAGGGGGTGGGCACCGGGGAGCTGTTTTTT. It encodes CASSYEGVGTGELFF.

The chain carries TRBV9 and TRBJ1-2; D remains unclear. Germline V gene lookup returns CDR1 SGDLS and CDR2 YYNGEE. With 0 bases removed from V and 7 bases from J, the gap between germline ends came to 22 bases. This CDR3 comprises 17 residues. CDR3 sequence reads: CASSVEFPVGGPGGYTF. For the CDR3, the DNA is TGTGCCAGCAGCGTAGAATTTCCGGTCGGAGGGCCCGGTGGCTACACCTTC.

The chain employs TRBV7-6 and TRBJ2-7, with 7 bases identical to TRBD2. V gave up 5 bases and J gave up 0 bases; unmatched junction bases: 7. Germline assignment: CDR1 SGHVS and CDR2 FNYEAQ. The CDR3 contains 15 residues. The CDR3 DNA is TGTGCCAGCAGCCGATCCGGCGGGAGCTCCTACGAGCAGTACTTC. This codes for CASSRSGGSSYEQYF.

This chain joins TRBV7-7 and TRBJ1-5; the D gene is possibly TRBD1 (5 bases). The CDR3 sequence is 12 residues long. Germline CDR1 reads SSHAT; CDR2 reads FNYEAQ (reference sequence). V was cut by 3 bases and J by 6 bases, with 6 bases left in between. DNA of the CDR3: TGTGCCAGCAGCTTGGGGCGTCAGCCCCAGCATTTT. Protein product: CASSLGRQPQHF.

V usage is TRBV30 and J usage is TRBJ1-2, with a weak D call TRBD1 (5 bases). Looked up from germline, CDR1 is GTSNPN and CDR2 is SVGIG (reference sequence). The CDR3 has 12 residues. Trimming took 3 bases from V and 0 from J, leaving 5 bases between them. For the CDR3, the DNA is TGTGCCTGGAGAGGGGCTAACTATGGCTACACCTTC. Translation: CAWRGANYGYTF.

This sequence joins TRBV28 and TRBJ1-2; the D is unclear. The CDR3 extends over 15 amino acids. CDR1 is MDHEN and CDR2 is SYDVKM in the germline V gene. V was clipped by 6 bases and J by 0 bases, with 14 bases between them. The CDR3 nucleotides are TGTGCCAGCAGGGGAGAGGAATTGACTAACTATGGCTACACCTTC. Amino acid sequence: CASRGEELTNYGYTF.

The V gene is TRBV30, the J gene TRBJ1-2, with unresolved D. The CDR3 extends over 13 amino acids. V was pared by 0 bases and J by 6 bases, with 11 bases between. Germline CDR1 is GTSNPN and CDR2 is SVGIG (reference sequence). As DNA, the CDR3 is TGTGCCTGGAGTGTATCCCTACCCGATGGCTACACCTTC. Translation gives CAWSVSLPDGYTF. Full variable domain (missing parts from reference TRBV30 and TRBJ1-2): SQTIHQWPATLVQPVGSPLSLECTVEGTSNPNLYWYRQAAGRGLQLLFYSVGIGQISSEVPQNLSASRPQDRQFILSSKKLLLSDSGFYLCAWSVSLPDGYTFGSGTRLTVV.

J is TRBJ1-4 and V is TRBV18; 7 nucleotides agree with TRBD1. V shed 2 bases, J shed 11 bases, and the junction held 8 bases outside the gene matches. The CDR3 consists of 14 residues. Germline V gene sequence: CDR1 KGHSH, CDR2 LQKENI. CDR3 region: CASSPNEQGKKLFF. The DNA for the CDR3 is TGTGCCAGCTCACCAAATGAACAGGGGAAGAAACTGTTTTTT. Together with reference TRBV18 and TRBJ1-4, the CDR3 gives the full variable domain: NAGVMQNPRHLVRRRGQEARLRCSPMKGHSHVYWYRQLPEEGLKFMVYLQKENIIDESGMPKERFSAEFPKEGPSILRIQQVVRGDSAAYFCASSPNEQGKKLFFGSGTQLSVL.

The V and J genes are TRBV14 and TRBJ1-2, with 7 positions matching TRBD1. CDR1 and CDR2 from the germline V gene are SGHDN and FVKESK. V lost 4 bases to trimming and J lost 6 bases; unmatched junction nucleotides: 14. The CDR3 consists of 16 residues. The CDR3 reads CASSRKTGQVRNGYTF. CDR3 in DNA: TGTGCCAGCAGCCGCAAGACCGGACAGGTCAGGAATGGCTACACCTTC.

The chain carries TRBV19 and TRBJ2-3; 13 nucleotides line up with TRBD2. Germline values: CDR1 LNHDA, CDR2 SQIVND (reference sequence). J gave up 3 bases and V 8 bases, and 2 bases lay outside the gene matches. The CDR3 has 14 amino acids. Written as DNA, the CDR3 is TGTGCCAGTGCACTAGCGGGGGGGACAGATACGCAGTATTTT. It yields the protein CASALAGGTDTQYF.

V is TRBV19 and J is TRBJ2-1; perhaps TRBD1 as D (5 bases). This CDR3 contains 14 residues. Germline CDR1 is LNHDA and CDR2 is SQIVND (reference sequence). Deletions cut 3 bases from V and 3 bases from J, with 9 bases between. The CDR3 sequence: CASSMGRDYNEQFF. The CDR3 coding sequence is TGTGCCAGTAGTATGGGCAGGGACTACAATGAGCAGTTCTTC.

The chain employs TRBV27 and TRBJ1-4; the D is unclear. Germline loops: CDR1 MNHEY, CDR2 SMNVEV (reference sequence). Between the trimmed V and J ends, which lost 3 bases and 3 bases, there was a span of 14 bases. The CDR3 spans 16 residues. CDR3 amino acids: CASSLTPMRANEKLFF. Here the CDR3 DNA reads TGTGCCAGCAGTTTGACCCCAATGAGGGCTAATGAAAAACTGTTTTTT.

This clone was found once. The CDR3 region is CASSLLAGGTDTQYF. The CDR3 nucleotides are TGTGCCAGCAGCTTACTAGCGGGAGGCACAGATACGCAGTATTTT. The chain links TRBV7-9 to TRBJ2-3; the match to TRBD2 covers 10 bases. V lost 2 bases and J lost 1; bases outside the gene matches: 0. The CDR3 totals 15 residues. Germline assignment: CDR1 SEHNR and CDR2 FQNEAQ (reference sequence).

The rearrangement joins TRBV2 to TRBJ1-5; weak D call: TRBD1 (6 bases). CDR1 is SNHLY, CDR2 FYNNEI, per germline. Trimming took off 4 bases at V and 1 base at J, with 11 bases between the two ends. CDR3 length equals 15 residues. CDR3 sequence reads: CASSAWGLSNQPQHF. In DNA form, the CDR3 reads TGTGCCAGCAGTGCCTGGGGGCTCAGCAATCAGCCCCAGCATTTT.

The chain carries TRBV2 and TRBJ2-5, with D perhaps matching TRBD2 (5 bases). Trimming stripped 5 bases from V and 7 bases from J, with 14 bases between. The CDR3 extends over 13 amino acids. Germline V gives CDR1 SNHLY, CDR2 FYNNEI. CDR3 sequence reads: CASSSGVVGTQYF. CDR3 sequence (DNA): TGTGCCAGCAGTTCCGGGGTGGTCGGGACCCAGTACTTC.

The genes are TRBV5-1 and TRBJ2-5, with 8 bases that match TRBD2. The germline V gene encodes CDR1 SGHRS and CDR2 YFSETQ. The CDR3 is 17 residues long. The V gene end was trimmed by 1 base and the J gene end by 1 base; junction bases not matched to a gene: 9. The CDR3 here is CASSLTVLAVVQETQYF. DNA for the CDR3: TGCGCCAGCAGCTTGACTGTACTAGCGGTAGTCCAAGAGACCCAGTACTTC.

The V call is TRBV18, the J call TRBJ1-1; TRBD1 might be the D (5 bases). V shed 8 bases and J shed 2 bases, with 15 bases lying between them. The CDR3 spans 14 residues. Per the germline V gene, CDR1 is KGHSH and CDR2 is LQKENI. The CDR3 protein is CASTTSGGNTEAFF. The CDR3 nucleotides are TGTGCCAGCACCACCTCGGGGGGAAACACTGAAGCTTTCTTT. The whole variable domain, remainder taken from reference TRBV18 and TRBJ1-1, is NAGVMQNPRHLVRRRGQEARLRCSPMKGHSHVYWYRQLPEEGLKFMVYLQKENIIDESGMPKERFSAEFPKEGPSILRIQQVVRGDSAAYFCASTTSGGNTEAFFGQGTRLTVV.

This clone was counted once. The chain links TRBV7-3 to TRBJ2-5; TRBD2 matches 8 bases. The CDR3 contains 13 residues. V lost 4 bases, J lost 4 bases, and 2 bases stayed unmatched. Germline V gene lookup returns CDR1 SGHTA and CDR2 FQGTGA. The CDR3 here is CASSSGGAETQYF. The CDR3 DNA reads TGTGCCAGCAGCTCCGGGGGGGCAGAGACCCAGTACTTC.

J is TRBJ2-7 and V is TRBV19; possibly TRBD1 for D (6 bases). The CDR3 extends over 15 amino acids. V dropped 4 bases and J dropped 7 bases, with 20 bases sitting between them. Germline lookup yields CDR1 LNHDA and CDR2 SQIVND (reference sequence). CDR3 nucleotides: TGTGCCAGTAGTACCTACGGGACATCTCATGCGGAGCAGTACTTC. Its translation: CASSTYGTSHAEQYF.

V and J are TRBV7-8 and TRBJ2-2; 10 nucleotides line up with TRBD1. The germline V gene has CDR1 SGHVS and CDR2 FQNEAQ. The CDR3 extends over 17 amino acids. J gave up 1 base and V 7 bases, and 9 bases lay outside the gene matches. CDR3 sequence (DNA): TGTGCCAGCACCATTTTGGGGACAGGGGTGAACACCGGGGAGCTGTTTTTT. Protein sequence: CASTILGTGVNTGELFF.